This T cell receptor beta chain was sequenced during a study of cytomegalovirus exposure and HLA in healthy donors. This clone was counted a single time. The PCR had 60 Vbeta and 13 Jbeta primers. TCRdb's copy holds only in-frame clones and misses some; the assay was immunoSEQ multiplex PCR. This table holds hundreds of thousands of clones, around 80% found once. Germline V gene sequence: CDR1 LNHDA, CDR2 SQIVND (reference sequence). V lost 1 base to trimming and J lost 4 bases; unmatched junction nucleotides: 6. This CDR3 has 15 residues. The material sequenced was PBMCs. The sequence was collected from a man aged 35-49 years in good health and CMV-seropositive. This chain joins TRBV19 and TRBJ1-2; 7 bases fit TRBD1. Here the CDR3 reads CASSIGQGGSYGYTF. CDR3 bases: TGTGCCAGTAGTATAGGACAGGGAGGATCCTATGGCTACACCTTC.